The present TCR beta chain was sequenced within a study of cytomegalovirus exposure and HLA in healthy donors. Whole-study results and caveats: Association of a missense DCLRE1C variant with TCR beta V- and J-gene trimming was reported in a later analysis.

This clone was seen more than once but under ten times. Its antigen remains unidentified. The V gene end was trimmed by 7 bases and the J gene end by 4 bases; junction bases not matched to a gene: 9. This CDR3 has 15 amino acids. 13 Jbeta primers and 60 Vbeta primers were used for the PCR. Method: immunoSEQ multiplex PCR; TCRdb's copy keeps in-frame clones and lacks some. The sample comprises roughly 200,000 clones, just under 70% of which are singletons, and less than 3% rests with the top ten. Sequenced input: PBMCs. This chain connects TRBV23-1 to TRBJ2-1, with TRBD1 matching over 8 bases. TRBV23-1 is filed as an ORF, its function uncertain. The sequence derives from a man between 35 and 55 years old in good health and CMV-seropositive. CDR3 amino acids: CASKNNRQGYNEQFF. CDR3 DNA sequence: TGCGCCAGCAAGAATAATCGACAGGGGTACAATGAGCAGTTCTTC.